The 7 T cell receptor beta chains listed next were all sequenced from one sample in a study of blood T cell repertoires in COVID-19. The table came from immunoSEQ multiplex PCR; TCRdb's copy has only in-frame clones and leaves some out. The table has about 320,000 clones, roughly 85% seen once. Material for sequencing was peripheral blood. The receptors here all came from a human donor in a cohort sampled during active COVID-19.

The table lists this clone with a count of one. The DNA of the CDR3 is TGTGCCAGCAGCCCAGGGGCTAGGGCCAACGTCCTGACTTTC. Protein product: CASSPGARANVLTF. This rearrangement joins TRBV7-8 to TRBJ2-6; a possible D gene is TRBD1 (6 bases). Germline CDR1 reads SGHVS; CDR2 reads FQNEAQ. V dropped 5 bases and J dropped 5 bases, with 10 bases sitting between them. The CDR3 loop spans 14 amino acids. The variable domain in full, with the rest retrieved from reference TRBV7-8 and TRBJ2-6, is GAGVSQSPRYKVAKRGQDVALRCDPISGHVSLFWYQQALGQGPEFLTYFQNEAQLDKSGLPSDRFFAERPEGSVSTLKIQRTQQEDSAVYLCASSPGARANVLTFGAGSRLTVL.

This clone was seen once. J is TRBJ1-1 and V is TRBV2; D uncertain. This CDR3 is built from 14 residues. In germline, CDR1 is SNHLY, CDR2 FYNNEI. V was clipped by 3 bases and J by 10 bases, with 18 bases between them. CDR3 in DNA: TGTGCCAGCAGTGATACCGGGGTTGACTCAGGAGCTTTCTTT. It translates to CASSDTGVDSGAFF.

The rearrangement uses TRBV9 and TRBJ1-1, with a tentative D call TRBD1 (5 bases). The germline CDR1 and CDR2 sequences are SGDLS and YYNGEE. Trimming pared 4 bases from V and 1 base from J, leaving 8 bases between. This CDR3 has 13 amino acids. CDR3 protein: CASSIGANTEAFF. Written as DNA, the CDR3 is TGTGCCAGCAGCATAGGGGCGAACACTGAAGCTTTCTTT.

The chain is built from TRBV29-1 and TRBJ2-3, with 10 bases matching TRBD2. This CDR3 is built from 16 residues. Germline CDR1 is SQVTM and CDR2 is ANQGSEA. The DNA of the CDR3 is TGCACCATCCAGCGGGGGGGCCTAGGGCCCACAGATACGCAGTATTTT. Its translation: CTIQRGGLGPTDTQYF.

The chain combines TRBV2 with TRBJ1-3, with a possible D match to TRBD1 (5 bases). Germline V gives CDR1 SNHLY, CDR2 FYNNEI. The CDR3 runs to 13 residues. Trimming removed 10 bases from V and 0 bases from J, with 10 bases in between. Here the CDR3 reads CATQTASGNTIYF. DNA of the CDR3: TGTGCCACTCAGACAGCCTCTGGAAACACCATATATTTT.

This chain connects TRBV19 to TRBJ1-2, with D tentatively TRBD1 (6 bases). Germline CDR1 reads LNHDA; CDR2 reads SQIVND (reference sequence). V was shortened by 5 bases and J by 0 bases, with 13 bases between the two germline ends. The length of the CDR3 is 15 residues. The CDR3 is CASSLGQSANYGYTF. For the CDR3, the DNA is TGTGCCAGTAGTCTCGGACAGTCAGCTAACTATGGCTACACCTTC.

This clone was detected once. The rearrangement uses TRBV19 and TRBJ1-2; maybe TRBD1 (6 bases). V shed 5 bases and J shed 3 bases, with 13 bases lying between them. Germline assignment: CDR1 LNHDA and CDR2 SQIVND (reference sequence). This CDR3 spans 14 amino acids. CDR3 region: CASSVLQGDYGYTF. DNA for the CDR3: TGTGCCAGTAGTGTCCTACAGGGAGACTATGGCTACACCTTC. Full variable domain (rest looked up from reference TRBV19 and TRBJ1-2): DGGITQSPKYLFRKEGQNVTLSCEQNLNHDAMYWYRQDPGQGLRLIYYSQIVNDFQKGDIAEGYSVSREKKESFPLTVTSAQKNPTAFYLCASSVLQGDYGYTFGSGTRLTVV.